These 28 T cell receptor beta chains share one sample of origin, sequenced in a study of cytomegalovirus exposure and HLA in healthy donors (dated by TCRdb to about 2017). The library came from the immunoSEQ multiplex PCR assay. For the multiplex PCR, a mixture combining 60 forward primers for TCR Vbeta segments and 13 reverse primers for TCR Jbeta segments was used. TCRdb obtained this table from immuneACCESS and retained in-frame rearrangements with V and J assigned. These tables miss some clones; where compared with another copy, unresolved V genes account for less than half of the shortfall, and the remainder is unexplained. This sample holds more than 85,000 clones; around 74% were observed only once. The ten largest clonotypes hold 1% to 1.5% of the sample. Sequences were obtained from PBMCs. These receptors all stem from a man aged 35 to 55 in good health and CMV-seronegative.

The chain recombines TRBV7-9 with TRBJ1-1, with 7 bases matching TRBD1. The J segment lost 0 bases and the V segment lost 5 bases, leaving 6 bases of the junction unmatched. The CDR3 sequence is 15 residues long. The germline V gene encodes CDR1 SEHNR and CDR2 FQNEAQ (reference sequence). The CDR3 DNA reads TGTGCCAGCAGCGTCATGCAGGGGGTGAACACTGAAGCTTTCTTT. This codes for CASSVMQGVNTEAFF. Full variable domain (rest looked up from reference TRBV7-9 and TRBJ1-1): DTGVSQNPRHKITKRGQNVTFRCDPISEHNRLYWYRQTLGQGPEFLTYFQNEAQLEKSRLLSDRFSAERPKGSFSTLEIQRTEQGDSAMYLCASSVMQGVNTEAFFGQGTRLTVV.

V and J are TRBV10-3 and TRBJ1-1; D is perhaps TRBD1 (6 bases). The V end lost 4 bases, the J end lost 1 base, and 7 bases lay between the germline ends. Germline V gives CDR1 ENHRY, CDR2 SYGVKD. The CDR3 loop spans 13 amino acids. The CDR3 DNA reads as TGTGCCATCAGTGCACAGGGGAACACTGAAGCTTTCTTT. Its protein product is CAISAQGNTEAFF.

The V call is TRBV30, the J call TRBJ1-2, with a tentative D call TRBD1 (6 bases). V lost 0 bases to trimming and J lost 2 bases, with 7 bases between them. Germline V gene lookup returns CDR1 GTSNPN and CDR2 SVGIG (reference sequence). CDR3 length equals 13 residues. The CDR3 coding sequence is TGTGCCTGGAGTGTTACAGGGAACTATGGCTACACCTTC. It translates to CAWSVTGNYGYTF.

The table lists this clone with a few counts. The chain combines TRBV7-9 with TRBJ2-3, with 7 bases lining up with TRBD2. The J segment lost 1 base and the V segment lost 2 bases, leaving 3 bases of the junction unmatched. This CDR3 contains 15 residues. Germline V gene data show CDR1 as SEHNR and CDR2 as FQNEAQ (reference sequence). The CDR3 DNA is TGTGCCAGCAGCTTAAGCGGGGACCGCACAGATACGCAGTATTTT. Translation gives CASSLSGDRTDTQYF.

The chain couples TRBV6-5 to TRBJ1-1, with D uncertain. The CDR3 sequence is 15 residues long. Germline values: CDR1 MNHEY, CDR2 SVGAGI. V dropped 0 bases and J dropped 3 bases, with 11 bases sitting between them. CDR3: CASSYSGGLYTEAFF. For the CDR3, the DNA is TGTGCCAGCAGTTACTCAGGAGGGTTATACACTGAAGCTTTCTTT.

This clone turned up a few times. The chain has TRBV7-9 and TRBJ2-1; D may be TRBD1 (5 bases). This CDR3 spans 14 amino acids. V lost 8 bases and J lost 0, with 11 bases in between. Germline lookup yields CDR1 SEHNR and CDR2 FQNEAQ (reference sequence). CDR3 loop: CASGAGSSYNEQFF. The CDR3 DNA reads TGTGCCAGCGGGGCAGGATCCTCCTACAATGAGCAGTTCTTC.

V gene TRBV28 combines with J gene TRBJ1-2; possibly TRBD1 for D (6 bases). CDR3 length equals 13 residues. Germline V gives CDR1 MDHEN, CDR2 SYDVKM. The ends were cut back, 6 bases at V and 8 bases at J, with 16 bases in the middle. CDR3 sequence (DNA): TGTGCCAGCAGCCCCCAGGGGTTTAGGGGCTACACCTTC. This encodes CASSPQGFRGYTF.

The chain has TRBV30 and TRBJ2-7; possibly TRBD1 for D (6 bases). Germline V lookup: CDR1 GTSNPN, CDR2 SVGIG (reference sequence). V lost 5 bases and J lost 9, with 17 bases in between. CDR3 length equals 12 residues. CDR3 loop: CAWDRSSLGQYF. The CDR3 nucleotides read TGTGCCTGGGACAGGAGTTCTTTGGGGCAGTACTTC.

The chain couples TRBV18 to TRBJ2-3; TRBD2 aligns across 10 bases. V dropped 5 bases and J dropped 0; count of bases not matched to a gene: 11. The CDR3 runs 18 residues. Germline CDR1 is KGHSH and CDR2 is LQKENI. The CDR3 loop is CASSGAKTSGISTDTQYF. The CDR3 coding sequence is TGTGCCAGCTCAGGTGCCAAAACTAGCGGGATAAGCACAGATACGCAGTATTTT.

This sequence joins TRBV4-1 and TRBJ2-7; 15 bases are a match to TRBD2. This CDR3 spans 16 amino acids. Germline CDR1 MGHRA, CDR2 YSYEKL. V gave up 3 bases and J gave up 3 bases; unmatched junction bases: 3. The CDR3 DNA reads as TGCGCCAGCAGCCAGGTGGGACTAGCGGGAGGCTACGAGCAGTACTTC. Protein sequence: CASSQVGLAGGYEQYF.

The chain uses TRBV2 and TRBJ2-7; no definite D call. The CDR3 extends over 15 amino acids. The V gene lost 3 bases and the J gene lost 0 bases, with 12 bases spanning the gap. Germline CDR1 and CDR2: SNHLY and FYNNEI. The CDR3 spells CASSDKLVSSYEQYF. CDR3 sequence (DNA): TGTGCCAGCAGTGATAAACTGGTGAGCTCCTACGAGCAGTACTTC.

The rearrangement links TRBV30 to TRBJ2-1, with TRBD1 identical over 12 bases. CDR3 length: 18 amino acids. V was clipped by 0 bases and J by 4 bases; unmatched bases: 10. CDR1 is GTSNPN, CDR2 SVGIG, per germline (reference sequence). The CDR3 nucleotides are TGTGCCTGGAGTGTAGGGACAGGGGGCCTCTATTTATACAATGAGCAGTTCTTC. Its protein is CAWSVGTGGLYLYNEQFF.

The chain employs TRBV7-8 and TRBJ2-6, with D hard to call. From germline, CDR1 is SGHVS and CDR2 FQNEAQ. Trimming left V 5 bases short and J 3 bases short, with 2 bases between. CDR3 length equals 12 residues. The CDR3 DNA follows: TGTGCCAGCAGCCTTGGGGCCAACGTCCTGACTTTC. Amino acids: CASSLGANVLTF.

This clone showed up just a few times. The chain couples TRBV7-2 to TRBJ1-1; TRBD1 might be the D (6 bases). Trimming removed 0 bases at V and 12 bases at J, with 17 bases between. This CDR3 is built from 14 residues. Germline CDR1 is SGHTA and CDR2 is FQGNSA. For the CDR3, the DNA is TGTGCCAGCAGCTTAGCGATTCTACAGGGTGGGCCTTTCTTT. Translated: CASSLAILQGGPFF.

This clone was recorded once. J is TRBJ1-1 and V is TRBV18, with 9 bases identical to TRBD1. CDR3 length: 16 residues. V dropped 4 bases and J dropped 2; count of bases not matched to a gene: 8. Germline CDR1 is KGHSH and CDR2 is LQKENI. CDR3 bases: TGTGCCAGCTCACGTGGACAGGGGACCTTCAACACTGAAGCTTTCTTT. Translation: CASSRGQGTFNTEAFF.

The chain carries TRBV7-2 and TRBJ2-3; D might be TRBD2 (6 bases). Germline V gene data show CDR1 as SGHTA and CDR2 as FQGNSA. Between the trimmed V and J ends, which lost 2 bases and 5 bases, there was a span of 11 bases. CDR3 length equals 14 residues. The CDR3 region is CASSLTRLGDTQYF. In DNA form, the CDR3 reads TGTGCCAGCAGCTTAACCCGACTAGGAGATACGCAGTATTTT.

The CDR3: CASSDLGRGQYF. DNA for the CDR3: TGCGCCAGCAGTGACTTGGGGCGGGGGCAGTACTTC. The chain combines TRBV10-1 with TRBJ2-7, with D tentatively TRBD2 (6 bases). The CDR3 runs to 12 residues. Deletions cut 3 bases from V and 9 bases from J, with 12 bases between. Germline V CDR1 and CDR2: WNHNN, SYGVQD (reference sequence).

The V call is TRBV7-9, the J call TRBJ2-1, with TRBD2 matching 7 bases. V lost 5 bases to trimming and J lost 7 bases; unmatched junction nucleotides: 14. The CDR3 consists of 16 residues. Germline values: CDR1 SEHNR, CDR2 FQNEAQ (reference sequence). CDR3 DNA: TGTGCCAGCAGCCCAGACCCGTGGCTAGCGGAAAATGAGCAGTTCTTC. Translated: CASSPDPWLAENEQFF.

This clone showed up just a few times. The CDR3 nucleotides read TGTGCCAGCAGCCCCAGCGCACAAAACTCCTACGAGCAGTACTTC. It is translated as CASSPSAQNSYEQYF. This chain joins TRBV6-6 and TRBJ2-7; D remains ambiguous. V lost 6 bases and J lost 0, with 15 bases in between. CDR3 size: 15 residues. CDR1 MNHNY and CDR2 SVGAGI come from the germline V gene (reference sequence).

The gene calls are TRBV27 and TRBJ1-2; the match to TRBD1 covers 7 bases. The CDR3 length is 13 residues. V shed 4 bases and J 6 bases; nucleotides not matched to a gene: 5. Germline lookup yields CDR1 MNHEY and CDR2 SMNVEV (reference sequence). CDR3 residues: CASSWTGVDGYTF. In DNA, the CDR3 is TGTGCCAGCAGTTGGACAGGCGTGGATGGCTACACCTTC.

The CDR3 spells CASSLVAGSGNTIYF. CDR3 in DNA: TGCGCCAGCAGCTTGGTCGCGGGCTCTGGAAACACCATATATTTT. The gene calls are TRBV5-1 and TRBJ1-3; D is ambiguous. The ends were cut back, 0 bases at V and 0 bases at J, with 7 bases in the middle. The CDR3 totals 15 residues. CDR1 SGHRS and CDR2 YFSETQ come from the germline V gene.

V gene TRBV13 combines with J gene TRBJ2-7, with 8 positions matching TRBD1. Losses at the gene ends were 6 bases for V and 3 bases for J; bases not matched to a gene: 7. Germline CDR1 is PRHDT and CDR2 is FYEKMQ (reference sequence). The CDR3 has 14 amino acids. The CDR3 DNA reads as TGTGCCAGCAGTCCCCGGGACAGGAGCTACGAGCAGTACTTC. Amino acid sequence: CASSPRDRSYEQYF.

V is TRBV2 and J is TRBJ2-5; 11 positions agree with TRBD2. Gene TRBJ2-7 matches the end of the DNA better, so the J call may be wrong. Per the germline V gene, CDR1 is SNHLY and CDR2 is FYNNEI. This CDR3 is built from 15 residues. CDR3 amino acids: CASSNPTSGIYEQYF. The CDR3 nucleotides read TGTGCCAGCAGTAATCCGACTAGCGGGATCTACGAGCAGTACTTC.

The rearrangement links TRBV13 to TRBJ1-2; TRBD1 matches at 8 bases. CDR3 length: 13 residues. Per the germline V gene, CDR1 is PRHDT and CDR2 is FYEKMQ (reference sequence). V lost 5 bases, J lost 2 bases, and 1 base stayed unmatched. CDR3 in amino acids: CASSRTGNYGYTF. CDR3 DNA sequence: TGTGCCAGCAGCCGGACAGGGAACTATGGCTACACCTTC.

The chain is built from TRBV6-4 and TRBJ1-6; D unresolved. The CDR3 runs 14 residues. Trimming took off 6 bases at V and 3 bases at J, with 9 bases between the two ends. Per germline, CDR1 MRHNA and CDR2 SNTAGT. The CDR3 loop reads CASRETNYNSPLHF. Here the CDR3 DNA reads TGTGCCAGCAGAGAGACAAACTATAATTCACCCCTCCACTTT.

This clone was detected only a few times. The J gene is TRBJ2-7, the V gene TRBV5-4; D gene uncertain. Germline CDR1 is SGHNT and CDR2 is YYREEE (reference sequence). Between the trimmed V and J ends, which lost 1 base and 7 bases, there was a span of 18 bases. CDR3 size: 15 residues. In nucleotides, the CDR3 is TGTGCCAGCAGCTTGCAGGCAGCCTCACAGTTGGAGCAGTACTTC. Its protein is CASSLQAASQLEQYF. The full variable domain, with the rest looked up from reference TRBV5-4 and TRBJ2-7, is ETGVTQSPTHLIKTRGQQVTLRCSSQSGHNTVSWYQQALGQGPQFIFQYYREEENGRGNFPPRFSGLQFPNYSSELNVNALELDDSALYLCASSLQAASQLEQYFGPGTRLTVT.

The gene calls are TRBV28 and TRBJ2-1; a possible D gene is TRBD2 (6 bases). The CDR3 loop spans 15 amino acids. Germline-derived CDR1 and CDR2 are MDHEN and SYDVKM. The ends were cut back, 5 bases at V and 3 bases at J, with 14 bases in the middle. CDR3 in DNA: TGTGCCAGCAGTCCGCAACGAGCGGGCTACAATGAGCAGTTCTTC. Translation gives CASSPQRAGYNEQFF.

The chain joins TRBV11-3 to TRBJ1-1; D remains unclear. Per germline, CDR1 SGHNT and CDR2 YENEEA. CDR3 size: 13 residues. Between the trimmed V and J ends, which lost 4 bases and 7 bases, there was a span of 13 bases. The chain's CDR3 is CASSSPRGGEAFF. In nucleotides, the CDR3 is TGTGCCAGCAGCTCTCCCCGGGGAGGTGAAGCTTTCTTT.